Listed here is a single T cell receptor beta chain. This clonotype was picked up one time. Its antigen is still unknown. No much larger clone is present one base from it, and per-base qualities are unavailable. One read alone is a weak basis. Spanning cysteine to phenylalanine, the CDR3 consists of 13 amino acids. Of the read, only the CDR3 DNA is kept; its 39 bases are in frame from base 1. Germline trimming amounts to 4 bases on V and 0 bases on J, with 3 as the count of junction bases outside the gene matches. CDR1 and CDR2, per the germline V gene, are SQVTM and ANQGSEA. The library relied on RT-PCR. Reads for this sample came from a NextSeq 550. TCRdb applied fastp at Q25 and MiXCR to the public reads, then kept only in-frame beta chains. For every CDR3 protein sequence, its rows merge into one entry that carries the most common genes and DNA. A total of some 60,000 distinct CDR3 sequences appear in this sample, about 14% of them only once. The top ten clonotypes cover approximately 32% of the sample.

The entry originates in a study of patients and donors after allogeneic stem cell transplantation (dated by TCRdb to the early 2020s). The chain is made from TRBV29-1 and TRBJ2-7; 7 junctional bases match TRBD1. Sequences were obtained from blood, either unsorted or a sorted T cell fraction (not recorded which). This clonotype was sampled from a human donor who was either an allogeneic HSCT recipient or a stem cell or donor lymphocyte infusion donor (not recorded which). It is not recorded whose cells these are; they may come from a transplant donor. The CDR3 sequence is CSVVGTVSYEQYF. The sequenced DNA is TGCAGCGTTGTGGGGACAGTCTCCTACGAGCAGTACTTC.